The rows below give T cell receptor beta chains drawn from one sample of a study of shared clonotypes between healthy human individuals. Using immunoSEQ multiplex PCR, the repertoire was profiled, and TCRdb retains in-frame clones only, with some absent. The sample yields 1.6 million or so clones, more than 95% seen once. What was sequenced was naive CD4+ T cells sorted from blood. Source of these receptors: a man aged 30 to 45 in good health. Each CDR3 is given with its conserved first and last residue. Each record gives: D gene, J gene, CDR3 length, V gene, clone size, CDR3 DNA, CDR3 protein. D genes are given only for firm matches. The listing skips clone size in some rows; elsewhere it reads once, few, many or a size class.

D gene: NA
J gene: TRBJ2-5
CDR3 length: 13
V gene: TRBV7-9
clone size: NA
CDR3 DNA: TGTGCCAGCAGCTTAACTTTACAAGAGACCCAGTACTTC
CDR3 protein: CASSLTLQETQYF

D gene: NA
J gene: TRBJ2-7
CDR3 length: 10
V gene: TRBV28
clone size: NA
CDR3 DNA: TGTGCCACCAAGGACAGCGAGCAGTACTTC
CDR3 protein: CATKDSEQYF

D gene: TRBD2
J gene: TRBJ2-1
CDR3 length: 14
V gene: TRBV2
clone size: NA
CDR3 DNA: TGTGCCAGCAGTAGGACTAGCGGGGCCAATGAGCAGTTCTTC
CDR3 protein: CASSRTSGANEQFF

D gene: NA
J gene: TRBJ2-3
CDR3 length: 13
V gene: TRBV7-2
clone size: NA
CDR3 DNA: TGTGCCAGCAGCTTGCAGGGCACAGATACGCAGTATTTT
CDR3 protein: CASSLQGTDTQYF

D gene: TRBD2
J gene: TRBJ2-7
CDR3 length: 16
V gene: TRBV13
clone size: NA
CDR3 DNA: TGTGCCAGCAGCTTATCCACCGGGACTAGGGTCTACGAGCAGTACTTC
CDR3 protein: CASSLSTGTRVYEQYF

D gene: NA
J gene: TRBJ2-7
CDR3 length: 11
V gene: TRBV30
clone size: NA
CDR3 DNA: TGTGCCTGGGGAAGGGACGACGAGCAGTACTTC
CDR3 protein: CAWGRDDEQYF

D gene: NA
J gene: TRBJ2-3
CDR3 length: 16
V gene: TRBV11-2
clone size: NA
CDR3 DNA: TGTGCCAGCAGCTTAGGGCGGACACCTTGGGGAGATACGCAGTATTTT
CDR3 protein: CASSLGRTPWGDTQYF

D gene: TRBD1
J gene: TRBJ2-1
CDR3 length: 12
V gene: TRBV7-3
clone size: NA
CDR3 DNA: TGTGCCAGCAGCTTCTCCGGGACAGGGCAGTTCTTC
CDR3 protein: CASSFSGTGQFF

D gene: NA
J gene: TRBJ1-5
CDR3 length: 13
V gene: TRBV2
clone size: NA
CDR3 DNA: TGTGCCAGCAGTCCCCCGCCGGATCAGCCCCAGCATTTT
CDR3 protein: CASSPPPDQPQHF

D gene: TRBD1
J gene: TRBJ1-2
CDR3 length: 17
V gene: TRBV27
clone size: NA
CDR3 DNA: TGTGCCAGCAGTTTATTGCAAGGTCCCGGGACAGGGGGAGGCTACACCTTC
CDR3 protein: CASSLLQGPGTGGGYTF

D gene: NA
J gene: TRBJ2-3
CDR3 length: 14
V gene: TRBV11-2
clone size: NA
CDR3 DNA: TGTGCCAGCACCCAGACCGGGAGTAGGGATACGCAGTATTTT
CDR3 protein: CASTQTGSRDTQYF

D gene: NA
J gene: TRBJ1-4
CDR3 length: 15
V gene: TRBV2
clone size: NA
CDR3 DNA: TGTGCCAGCAGTGTTTTGTTAGGGACTAATGAAAAACTGTTTTTT
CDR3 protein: CASSVLLGTNEKLFF

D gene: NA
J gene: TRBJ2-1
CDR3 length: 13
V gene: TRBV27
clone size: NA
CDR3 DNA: TGTGCCAGCAGCCGGTCCCCATACAATGAGCAGTTCTTC
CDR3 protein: CASSRSPYNEQFF

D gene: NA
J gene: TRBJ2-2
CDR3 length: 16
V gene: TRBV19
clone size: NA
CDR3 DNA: TGTGCCAGTAGTATTCAGCAGGACCGTAACACCGGGGAGCTGTTTTTT
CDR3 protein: CASSIQQDRNTGELFF

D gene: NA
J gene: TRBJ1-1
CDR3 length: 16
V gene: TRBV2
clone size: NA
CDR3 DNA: TGTGCCAGCAGTGAAGCTCCGGTAGGGATTGGCACTGAAGCTTTCTTT
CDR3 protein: CASSEAPVGIGTEAFF

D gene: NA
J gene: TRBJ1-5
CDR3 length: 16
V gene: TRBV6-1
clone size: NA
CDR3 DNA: TGTGCCAGCAGTGTTGGGTCAGGGGTTAGCAATCAGCCCCAGCATTTT
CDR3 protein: CASSVGSGVSNQPQHF

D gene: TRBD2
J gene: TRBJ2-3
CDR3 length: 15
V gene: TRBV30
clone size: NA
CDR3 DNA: TGTGCCTGGAGGCCCGGGACTAGCGTCACAGATACGCAGTATTTT
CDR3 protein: CAWRPGTSVTDTQYF

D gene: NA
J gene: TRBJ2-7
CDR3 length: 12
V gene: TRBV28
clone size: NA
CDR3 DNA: TGTGCCAGCAGTTCCACCCATATGCCGCAGTACTTC
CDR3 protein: CASSSTHMPQYF

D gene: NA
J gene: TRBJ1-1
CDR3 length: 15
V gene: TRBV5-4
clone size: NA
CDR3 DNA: TGTGCCAGCAGCTTGTTGGTTCAGGACAACTCTGAAGCTTTCTTT
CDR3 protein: CASSLLVQDNSEAFF

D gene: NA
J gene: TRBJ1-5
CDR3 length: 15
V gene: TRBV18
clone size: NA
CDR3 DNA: TGTGCCAGCTCACCAAAGTCTCCCCGCGGTCAGCCCCAGCATTTT
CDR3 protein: CASSPKSPRGQPQHF

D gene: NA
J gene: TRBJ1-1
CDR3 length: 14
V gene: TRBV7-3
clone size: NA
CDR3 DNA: TGTGCCAGCAGCGCCCCAGGGGCGCACACTGAAGCTTTCTTT
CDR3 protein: CASSAPGAHTEAFF

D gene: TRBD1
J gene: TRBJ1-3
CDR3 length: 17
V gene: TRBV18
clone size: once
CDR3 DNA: TGTGCCAGCTCACCTACAGCCGCGACAGGGTCTGGAAACACCATATATTTT
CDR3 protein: CASSPTAATGSGNTIYF

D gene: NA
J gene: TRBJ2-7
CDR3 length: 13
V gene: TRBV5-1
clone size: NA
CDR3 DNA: TGCGCCAGCAGCTTGTCGGGGGTCGACGAGCAGTACTTC
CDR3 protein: CASSLSGVDEQYF

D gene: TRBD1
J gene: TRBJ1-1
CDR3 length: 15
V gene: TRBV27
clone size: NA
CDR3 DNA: TGTGCCAGCAGCCGGGACAGGGGGAGGAACACTGAAGCTTTCTTT
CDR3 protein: CASSRDRGRNTEAFF

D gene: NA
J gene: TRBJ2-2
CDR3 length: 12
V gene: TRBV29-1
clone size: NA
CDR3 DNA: TGCAGCGTTGAAGGCCCGCCCGGGGAGCTGTTTTTT
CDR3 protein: CSVEGPPGELFF

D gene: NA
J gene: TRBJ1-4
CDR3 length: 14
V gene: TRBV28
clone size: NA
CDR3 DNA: TGTGCCAGCAGTTCGACAGCATGGGGGGAAAAACTGTTTTTT
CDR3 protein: CASSSTAWGEKLFF

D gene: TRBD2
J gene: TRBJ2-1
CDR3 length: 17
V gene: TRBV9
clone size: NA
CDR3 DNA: TGTGCCAGCAGCGTCCGCGACGGCGGGAGCTCCTACAATGAGCAGTTCTTC
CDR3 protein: CASSVRDGGSSYNEQFF

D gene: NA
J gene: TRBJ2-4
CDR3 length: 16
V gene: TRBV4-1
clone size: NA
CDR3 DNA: TGCGCCAGCAGATTCACCGGGCCTCTAGCCAAAAACATTCAGTACTTC
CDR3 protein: CASRFTGPLAKNIQYF

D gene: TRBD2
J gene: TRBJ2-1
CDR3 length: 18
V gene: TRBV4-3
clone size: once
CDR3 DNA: TGCGCCAGCAGCCAAGAATTGGGACTAGCGGCTGCCTACAATGAGCAGTTCTTC
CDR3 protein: CASSQELGLAAAYNEQFF

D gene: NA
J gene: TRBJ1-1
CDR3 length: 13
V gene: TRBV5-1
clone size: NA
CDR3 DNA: TGCGCCAGCAGCTTGGCGGCGAACACTGAAGCTTTCTTT
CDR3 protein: CASSLAANTEAFF

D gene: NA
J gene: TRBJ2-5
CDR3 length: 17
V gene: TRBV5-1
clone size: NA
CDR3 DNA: TGCGCCAGCAGCCAACCCCGGCAAGGGGATTTCAAAGAGACCCAGTACTTC
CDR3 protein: CASSQPRQGDFKETQYF

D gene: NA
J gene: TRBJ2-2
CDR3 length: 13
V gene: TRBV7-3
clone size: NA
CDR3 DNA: TGTGCCAGCAGCTCTAAGAACACCGGGGAGCTGTTTTTT
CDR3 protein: CASSSKNTGELFF

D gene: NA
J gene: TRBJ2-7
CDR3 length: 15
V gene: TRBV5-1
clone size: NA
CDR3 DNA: TGCGCCAGCAGCTTTGGACTATCTAGCTCCTACGAGCAGTACTTC
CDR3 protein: CASSFGLSSSYEQYF

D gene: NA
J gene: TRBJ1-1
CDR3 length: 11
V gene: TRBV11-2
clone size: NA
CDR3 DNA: TGTGCCAGCAGCCAACGGGGAGCCGCTTTCTTT
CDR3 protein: CASSQRGAAFF

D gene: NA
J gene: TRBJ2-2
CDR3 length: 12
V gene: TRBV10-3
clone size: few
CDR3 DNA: TGTGCCTTATCACCAGGAGGCGGGGAGCTGTTTTTT
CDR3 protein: CALSPGGGELFF

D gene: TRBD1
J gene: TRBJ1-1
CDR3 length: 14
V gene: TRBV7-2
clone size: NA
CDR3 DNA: TGTGCCAGCAGCTTAGAAGGGGGCAACACTGAAGCTTTCTTT
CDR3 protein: CASSLEGGNTEAFF

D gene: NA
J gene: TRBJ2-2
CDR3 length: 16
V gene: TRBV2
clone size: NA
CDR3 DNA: TGTGCCAGCAGTGAAGATCGGACTACACGCACCGGGGAGCTGTTTTTT
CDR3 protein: CASSEDRTTRTGELFF

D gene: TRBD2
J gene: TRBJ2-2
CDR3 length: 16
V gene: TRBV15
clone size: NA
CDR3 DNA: TGTGCCACCAGCAGAGTTCTAGCGGGTAACACCGGGGAGCTGTTTTTT
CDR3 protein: CATSRVLAGNTGELFF

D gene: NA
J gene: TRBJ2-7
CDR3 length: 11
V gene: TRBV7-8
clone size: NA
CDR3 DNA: TGTGCCAGCAGCTTATCGGGAGAGCAGTACTTC
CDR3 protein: CASSLSGEQYF

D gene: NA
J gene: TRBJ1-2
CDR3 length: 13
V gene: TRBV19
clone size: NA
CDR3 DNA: TGTGCCAGTAGTACCCTAAGAGGGAGTGACTACACCTTC
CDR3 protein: CASSTLRGSDYTF

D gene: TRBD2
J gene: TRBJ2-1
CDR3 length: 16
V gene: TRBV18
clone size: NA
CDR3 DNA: TGTGCCAGCTCACCCCTTAGCGGGCGGTCCCTCAATGAGCAGTTCTTC
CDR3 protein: CASSPLSGRSLNEQFF

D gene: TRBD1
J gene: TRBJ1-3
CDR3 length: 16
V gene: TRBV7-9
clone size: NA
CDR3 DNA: TGTGCCAGCAGCTGGGGACAGGGAACACCTGGAAACACCATATATTTT
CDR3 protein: CASSWGQGTPGNTIYF

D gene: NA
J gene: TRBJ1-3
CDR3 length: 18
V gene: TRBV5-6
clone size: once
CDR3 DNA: TGTGCCAGCAGCTTGGTAAAAGGCTCACTTCCGTCTGGAAACACCATATATTTT
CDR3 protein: CASSLVKGSLPSGNTIYF

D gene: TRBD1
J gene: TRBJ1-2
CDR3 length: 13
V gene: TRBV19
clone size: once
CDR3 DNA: TGTGCCACCAGACAGGGGGGTAACTATGGCTACACCTTC
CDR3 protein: CATRQGGNYGYTF

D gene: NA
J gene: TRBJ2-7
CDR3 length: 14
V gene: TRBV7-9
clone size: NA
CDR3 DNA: TGTGCCAGCAGCTTAGCGGAGCGGGTTTACGAGCAGTACTTC
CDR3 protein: CASSLAERVYEQYF

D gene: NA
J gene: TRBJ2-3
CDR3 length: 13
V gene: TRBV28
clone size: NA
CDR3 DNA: TGTGCCAGCAGTTTGGGGTTCACAGATACGCAGTATTTT
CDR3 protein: CASSLGFTDTQYF

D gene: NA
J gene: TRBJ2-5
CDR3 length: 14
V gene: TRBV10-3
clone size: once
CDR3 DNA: TGTGCCATCAGTGCGGGACGCACTCAAGAGACCCAGTACTTC
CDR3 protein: CAISAGRTQETQYF

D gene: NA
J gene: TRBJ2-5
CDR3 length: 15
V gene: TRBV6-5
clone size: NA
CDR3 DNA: TGTGCCAGCAGGAAGAGAGTTGGGGAATTGGAGACCCAGTACTTC
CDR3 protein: CASRKRVGELETQYF

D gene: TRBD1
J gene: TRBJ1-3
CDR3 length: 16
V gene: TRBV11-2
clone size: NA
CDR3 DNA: TGTGCCAGCAGCTACCGGACAGGGGTGTTTGGAAACACCATATATTTT
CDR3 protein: CASSYRTGVFGNTIYF

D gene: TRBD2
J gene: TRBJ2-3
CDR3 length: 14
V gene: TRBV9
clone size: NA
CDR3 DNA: TGTGCCAGCAGCGCCTTGACTAGCTCAGATACGCAGTATTTT
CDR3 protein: CASSALTSSDTQYF

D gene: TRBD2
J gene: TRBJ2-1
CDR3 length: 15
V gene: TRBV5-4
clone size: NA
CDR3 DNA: TGTGCCAGCACCCAGCCCGGCGGGAGCGCCAATGAGCAGTTCTTC
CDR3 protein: CASTQPGGSANEQFF

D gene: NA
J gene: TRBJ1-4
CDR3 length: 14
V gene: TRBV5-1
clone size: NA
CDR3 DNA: TGCGCCAGCACCCCGATGCCAGAGAATGAAAAACTGTTTTTT
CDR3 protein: CASTPMPENEKLFF

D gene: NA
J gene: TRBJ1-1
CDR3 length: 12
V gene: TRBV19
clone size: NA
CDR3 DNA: TGTGCCAGTCGACAGATGAACACTGAAGCTTTCTTT
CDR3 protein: CASRQMNTEAFF

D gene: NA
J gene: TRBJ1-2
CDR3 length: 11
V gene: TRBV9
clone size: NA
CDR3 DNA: TGTGCCAGCAGCGTAAACTATGGCTACACCTTC
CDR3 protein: CASSVNYGYTF

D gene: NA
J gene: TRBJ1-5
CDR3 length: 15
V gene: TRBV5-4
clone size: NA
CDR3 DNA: TGTGCCAGCAGCTTGGCCCCGACGGCCAATCAGCCCCAGCATTTT
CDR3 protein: CASSLAPTANQPQHF